These T cell receptor beta chains were read from a single sample in a study of shared clonotypes between healthy human individuals. Some clones are missing from TCRdb's copy, which holds only in-frame ones; the method was immunoSEQ multiplex PCR. The table has some 1,100,000 clones, about four fifths seen once. Material for sequencing was memory CD4+ T cells from PBMCs. The receptors were sampled from a man aged 18-30 years in good health. Some clones in this sample may be carry-over from other donors' samples. Each CDR3 is given with its conserved first and last residue. D genes are given only for firm matches. Some rows mark clone size as missing; the rest say once, few, many or name a class of expanded clone.

size,J,V,D,CDR3,DNA
few,TRBJ2-1,TRBV6-1,.,CASSGWGLRGRGNEQFF,TGTGCCAGCAGTGGGTGGGGACTGAGGGGGAGGGGCAATGAGCAGTTCTTC
.,TRBJ2-1,TRBV7-3,TRBD2,CASSWTSGVYNEQFF,TGTGCCAGCAGCTGGACTAGCGGGGTATACAATGAGCAGTTCTTC
few,TRBJ2-7,TRBV5-1,TRBD1,CASRDRTGDYEQYF,TGCGCCAGCAGAGACAGGACAGGGGACTACGAGCAGTACTTC
.,TRBJ2-3,TRBV18,.,CASSPPGTDTQYF,TGTGCCAGCTCACCACCAGGCACAGATACGCAGTATTTT
few,TRBJ1-4,TRBV6-1,.,CASTGQSNEKLFF,TGTGCCAGTACAGGTCAATCTAATGAAAAACTGTTTTTT
.,TRBJ2-1,TRBV27,TRBD1,CASSWGDRPNEQFF,TGTGCCAGCAGTTGGGGGGACAGGCCCAATGAGCAGTTCTTC
few,TRBJ2-5,TRBV15,TRBD2,CATGTSGETQYF,TGTGCCACGGGGACTAGCGGAGAGACCCAGTACTTC
.,TRBJ2-6,TRBV30,TRBD1,CAWRNRGSLYGANVLTF,TGTGCCTGGAGGAACAGGGGAAGTCTGTATGGGGCCAACGTCCTGACTTTC
.,TRBJ1-2,TRBV11-2,TRBD1,CASSLDRGPGYTF,TGTGCCAGCAGCTTAGACAGGGGGCCTGGCTACACCTTC
.,TRBJ1-5,TRBV2,TRBD1,CASSVGQGNQPQHF,TGTGCCAGCAGCGTGGGACAGGGCAATCAGCCCCAGCATTTT
.,TRBJ2-1,TRBV5-1,TRBD2,CASSLGSGSYNEQFF,TGCGCCAGCAGCTTGGGTAGCGGGTCCTACAATGAGCAGTTCTTC
.,TRBJ2-7,TRBV5-1,TRBD1,CASSSTQGAGYEQYF,TGCGCCAGCAGCTCAACCCAGGGGGCTGGCTACGAGCAGTACTTC
.,TRBJ2-5,TRBV28,TRBD1,CASSLRDRVQETQYF,TGTGCCAGCAGTTTACGAGACAGGGTCCAAGAGACCCAGTACTTC
.,TRBJ2-2,TRBV4-1,.,CASSHHVGMTGTNTGELFF,TGCGCCAGCAGCCACCATGTTGGCATGACGGGAACGAACACCGGGGAGCTGTTTTTT
.,TRBJ2-2,TRBV9,.,CASSVEGLDTGELFF,TGTGCCAGCAGCGTAGAGGGACTCGACACCGGGGAGCTGTTTTTT
.,TRBJ2-1,TRBV10-1,TRBD2,CASSQMGLAAAHEQFF,TGCGCCAGCAGTCAAATGGGACTAGCGGCTGCACATGAGCAGTTCTTC
.,TRBJ1-2,TRBV6-5,TRBD1,CASSSQQGAYDYGYTF,TGTGCCAGCAGTTCGCAACAGGGGGCGTATGACTATGGCTACACCTTC
.,TRBJ1-2,TRBV28,.,CASSPSGLGTAYYGYTF,TGTGCCAGCAGTCCGTCGGGACTGGGAACGGCGTACTATGGCTACACCTTC
.,TRBJ1-2,TRBV19,.,CASSRQGYGYTF,TGTGCCAGTAGTCGGCAGGGCTATGGCTACACCTTC
few,TRBJ2-5,TRBV25-1,TRBD1,CASSEGQGAEETQYF,TGTGCCAGCAGTGAAGGCCAGGGGGCCGAAGAGACCCAGTACTTC
.,TRBJ2-7,TRBV6-1,.,CASIQGAVSEQYF,TGTGCCAGCATTCAAGGGGCCGTCTCCGAGCAGTACTTC
.,TRBJ2-3,TRBV5-1,TRBD2,CASSSTAGGPGDTQYF,TGCGCCAGCAGCTCCACAGCGGGAGGGCCGGGTGATACGCAGTATTTT
.,TRBJ2-3,TRBV9,TRBD1,CASSVEGFRGSPYF,TGTGCCAGCAGCGTAGAGGGGTTCAGGGGGAGCCCGTATTTT
.,TRBJ2-2,TRBV5-6,.,CASSLYLRRNTGELFF,TGTGCCAGCAGCTTGTATCTCCGTAGGAACACCGGGGAGCTGTTTTTT
.,TRBJ1-3,TRBV11-2,TRBD1,CASSLTLPDRAIYF,TGTGCCAGCAGCTTAACGTTACCCGACAGGGCCATATATTTT
.,TRBJ2-7,TRBV30,.,CAWRRTYEQYF,TGTGCCTGGAGACGGACCTACGAGCAGTACTTC
.,TRBJ1-4,TRBV27,.,CASRSDSWNEKLFF,TGTGCCAGCAGGTCGGACAGTTGGAATGAAAAACTGTTTTTT
.,TRBJ2-7,TRBV6-8,TRBD2,CASKTSGGVSYEQYF,TGTGCCAGCAAGACTAGTGGGGGGGTTTCCTACGAGCAGTACTTC
.,TRBJ1-1,TRBV18,.,CASSPTGWNTEAFF,TGTGCCAGCTCGCCTACAGGGTGGAACACTGAAGCTTTCTTT